This T cell receptor (beta chain) came from a study of somatic mutations in cytotoxic T cells in rheumatoid arthritis. In the study overall: The authors flow-sorted some V beta antibody-stained T-cell populations at nearly 100% purity, including V beta1+ cells that they sequenced for TCRB. Broader study findings: Within 8 of 65 patients, the single biggest CD8+ clone made up more than 20% of CD8+ cells.

TCRdb's copy holds only in-frame clones and misses some; the assay was immunoSEQ multiplex PCR. The data show approximately 20,000 clones, over 75% seen once. As concerns this clone: Antigen: not known.

The CDR3 has 17 residues. The germline gives CDR1 SEHNR, CDR2 FQNEAQ (reference sequence). The junction had 8 bases not matched to a gene; V was cut back by 5 bases and J by 1 base. The gene calls are TRBV7-9 and TRBJ2-2; 9 nucleotides line up with TRBD1. The sample was CD8+ T cells sorted from blood. This TCR derives from a man younger than 30 with rheumatoid arthritis. CDR3 protein: CASSPPGGQGNTGELFF. CDR3 DNA sequence: TGTGCCAGCAGCCCCCCAGGGGGACAGGGGAACACCGGGGAGCTGTTTTTT.